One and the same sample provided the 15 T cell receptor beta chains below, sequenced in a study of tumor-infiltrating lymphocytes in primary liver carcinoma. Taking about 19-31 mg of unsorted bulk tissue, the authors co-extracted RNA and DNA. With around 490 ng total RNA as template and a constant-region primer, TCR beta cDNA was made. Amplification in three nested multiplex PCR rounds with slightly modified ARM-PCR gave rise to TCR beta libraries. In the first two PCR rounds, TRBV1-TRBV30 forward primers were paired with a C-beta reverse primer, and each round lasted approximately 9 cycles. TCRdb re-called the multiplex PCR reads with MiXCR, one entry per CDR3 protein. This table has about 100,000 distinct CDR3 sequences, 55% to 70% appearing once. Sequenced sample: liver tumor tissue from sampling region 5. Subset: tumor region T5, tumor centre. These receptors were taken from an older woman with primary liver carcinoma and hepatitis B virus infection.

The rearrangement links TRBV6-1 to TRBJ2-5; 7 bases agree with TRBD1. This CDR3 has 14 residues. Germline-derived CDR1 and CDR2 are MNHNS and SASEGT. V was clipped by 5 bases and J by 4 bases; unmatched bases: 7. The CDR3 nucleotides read TGTGCCAGCAGTCTAACAGGGGACACAGAGACCCAGTACTTC. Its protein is CASSLTGDTETQYF.

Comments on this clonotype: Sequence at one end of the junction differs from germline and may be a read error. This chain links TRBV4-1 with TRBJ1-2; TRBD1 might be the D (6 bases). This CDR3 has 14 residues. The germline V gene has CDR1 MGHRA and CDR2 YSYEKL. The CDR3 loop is CASSQAGASYGCTF. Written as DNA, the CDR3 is TGCGCCAGCAGCCAAGCAGGGGCATCCTATGGCTGCACCTTC.

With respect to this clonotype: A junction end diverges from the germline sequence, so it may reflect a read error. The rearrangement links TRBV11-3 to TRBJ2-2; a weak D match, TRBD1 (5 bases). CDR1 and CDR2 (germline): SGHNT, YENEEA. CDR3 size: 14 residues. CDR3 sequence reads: CARSLAWGTVELFF. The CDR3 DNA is TGTGCCAGGAGCTTAGCATGGGGCACCGTGGAACTGTTTTTT.

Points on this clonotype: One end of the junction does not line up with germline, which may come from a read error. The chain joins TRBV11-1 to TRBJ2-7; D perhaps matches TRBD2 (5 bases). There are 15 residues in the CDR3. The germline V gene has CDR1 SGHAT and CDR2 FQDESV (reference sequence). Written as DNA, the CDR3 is TGTGCCAGCGGAAGCCCATTAGCAGACACCGGGGAGCTGTACTTC. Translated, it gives CASGSPLADTGELYF.

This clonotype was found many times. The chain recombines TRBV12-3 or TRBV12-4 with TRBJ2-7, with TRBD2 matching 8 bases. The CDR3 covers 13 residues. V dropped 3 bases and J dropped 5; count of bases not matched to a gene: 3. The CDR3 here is CASSFWREDEQYF. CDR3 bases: TGTGCCAGCAGTTTTTGGCGGGAGGACGAGCAGTACTTC.

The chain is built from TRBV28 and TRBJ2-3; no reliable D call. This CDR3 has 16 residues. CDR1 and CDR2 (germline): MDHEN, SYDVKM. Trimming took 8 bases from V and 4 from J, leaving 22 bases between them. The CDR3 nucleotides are TGTGCCAGCCCTCCTCCAGGCCCTCGGAGCGCAGATACGCAGTATTTT. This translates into CASPPPGPRSADTQYF.

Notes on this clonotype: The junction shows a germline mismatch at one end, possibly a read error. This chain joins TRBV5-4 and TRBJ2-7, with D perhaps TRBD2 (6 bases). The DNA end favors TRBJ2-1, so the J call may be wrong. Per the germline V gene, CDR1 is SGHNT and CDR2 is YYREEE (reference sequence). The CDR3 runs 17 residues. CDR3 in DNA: TGTGCCAGCAGTTTGGTTGGGGGGACCATGGTCCTACGCGAGCAGTTCTTC. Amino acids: CASSLVGGTMVLREQFF.

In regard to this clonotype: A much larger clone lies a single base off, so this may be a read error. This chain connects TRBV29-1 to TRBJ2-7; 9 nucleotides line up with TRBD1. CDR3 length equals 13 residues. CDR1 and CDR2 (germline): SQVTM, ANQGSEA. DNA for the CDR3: TGCAACGCTAAGACAGGGGGGAACTACGAGCAGTACTTC. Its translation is CNAKTGGNYEQYF.

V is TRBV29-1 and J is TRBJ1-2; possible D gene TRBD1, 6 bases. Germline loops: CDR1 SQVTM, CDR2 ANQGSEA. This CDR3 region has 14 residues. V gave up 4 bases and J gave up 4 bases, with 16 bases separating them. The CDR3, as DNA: TGCAGCGTTGGGGGGGGACAAAAAGGCTATGGCTACACCTTC. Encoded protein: CSVGGGQKGYGYTF.

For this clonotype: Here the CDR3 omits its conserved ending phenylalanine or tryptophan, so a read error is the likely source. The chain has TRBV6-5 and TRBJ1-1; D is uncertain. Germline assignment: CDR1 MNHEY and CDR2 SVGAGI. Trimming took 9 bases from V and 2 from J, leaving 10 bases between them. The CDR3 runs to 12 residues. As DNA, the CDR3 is TGTGCCAGTAGCTACGACAACACTGAAGCTTTCTCT. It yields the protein CASSYDNTEAFS.

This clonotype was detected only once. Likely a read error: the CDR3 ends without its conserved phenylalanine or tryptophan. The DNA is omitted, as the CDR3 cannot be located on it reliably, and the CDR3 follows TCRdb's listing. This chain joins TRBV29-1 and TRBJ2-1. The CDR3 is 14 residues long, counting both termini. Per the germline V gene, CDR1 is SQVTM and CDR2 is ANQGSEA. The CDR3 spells CSVEPAGSGNERFI.

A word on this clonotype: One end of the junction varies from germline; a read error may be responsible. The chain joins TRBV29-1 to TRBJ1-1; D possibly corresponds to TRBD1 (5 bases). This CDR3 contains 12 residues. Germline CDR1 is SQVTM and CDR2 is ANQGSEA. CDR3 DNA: TGCAGCGTTGCCGGGGGTGGCACTGAAGCTATCTTT. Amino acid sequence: CSVAGGGTEAIF. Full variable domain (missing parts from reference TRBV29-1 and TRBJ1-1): SAVISQKPSRDICQRGTSLTIQCQVDSQVTMMFWYRQQPGQSLTLIATANQGSEATYESGFVIDKFPISRPNLTFSTLTVSNMSPEDSSIYLCSVAGGGTEAIFGQGTRLTVV.

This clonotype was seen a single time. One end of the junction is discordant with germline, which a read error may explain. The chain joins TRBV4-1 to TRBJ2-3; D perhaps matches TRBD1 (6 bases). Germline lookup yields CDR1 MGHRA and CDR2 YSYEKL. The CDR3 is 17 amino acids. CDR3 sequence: CASSQGLRRAHTDTQYF. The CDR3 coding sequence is TGTGCCAGCAGCCAGGGGCTACGGCGGGCCCACACAGATACGCAGTATTTT.

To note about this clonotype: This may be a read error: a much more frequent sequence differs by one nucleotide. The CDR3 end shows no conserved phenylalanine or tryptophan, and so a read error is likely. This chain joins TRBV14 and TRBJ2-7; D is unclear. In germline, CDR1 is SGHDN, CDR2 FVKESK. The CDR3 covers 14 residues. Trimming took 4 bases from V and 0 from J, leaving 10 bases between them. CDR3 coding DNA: TGTGCCAGCAGCCTCGGGTTAAGCTCCTACGAGCAGTACTAC. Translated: CASSLGLSSYEQYY.

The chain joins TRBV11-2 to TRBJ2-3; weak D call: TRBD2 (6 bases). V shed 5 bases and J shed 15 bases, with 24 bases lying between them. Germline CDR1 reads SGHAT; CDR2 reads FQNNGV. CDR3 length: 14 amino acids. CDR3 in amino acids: CASSLGLSTDTHYF. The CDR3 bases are TGTGCCAGCAGCCTGGGACTGTCCACAGATACACATTATTTT.